The clone carrying this T cell receptor beta chain was seen just once. Its matching antigen is unknown. CDR1 is MNHNY, CDR2 SVGAGI, per germline (reference sequence). Trimming took 1 base from V and 0 from J, leaving 10 bases between them. CDR3 length: 16 amino acids. These data are taken from a study of shared clonotypes between healthy human individuals. CD4+ cells yielded CD45RA+ naive and CD45RA-negative memory subsets. Findings and caveats of the study: Read depth was anticipated to influence clonotype sharing among donors. Naive CD4 clonotypes were shared across several donors at 5% to 6%. Even with large depth, rarefaction showed that sorted-subset sequencing was incomplete.

Profiled with immunoSEQ multiplex PCR; TCRdb holds only in-frame clones, not every one. The sample yields 2.5 million or so clones, roughly nine tenths seen once. The specimen was naive CD4+ T cells sorted from blood. Indicated subset: CD45RA+ positively selected. The chain carries TRBV6-6 and TRBJ1-3; D not resolved. The sequence derives from a man between 18 and 35 years old in good health. This chain's CDR3 is CASSYWAESSGNTIYF. The CDR3 nucleotides are TGTGCCAGCAGTTACTGGGCGGAGAGCTCTGGAAACACCATATATTTT.